These 10 T cell receptor beta chains share one sample of origin, sequenced in a study of blood T cell repertoires in COVID-19 (dated by TCRdb to 2020 to 2021). Library preparation was by the immunoSEQ multiplex PCR assay. Sourced from immuneACCESS, this table was stored by TCRdb with only in-frame sequences that have V and J called. A share of the clones is absent; for the studies checked, an unresolved V gene accounts for under half, and the remainder has no known explanation. Within this sample are 350,000 to 450,000 clones, with about 87% of them counted one time only. The ten top clones hold around 3% of the sample. The sample comprised peripheral blood. The receptors were sampled from a human donor in a cohort sampled during active COVID-19.

The chain is built from TRBV18 and TRBJ1-2; D unclear. This CDR3 is 14 amino acids long. Germline V gene data show CDR1 as KGHSH and CDR2 as LQKENI. The germline V and J ends were trimmed by 3 bases and 0 bases, with 8 bases remaining between them. CDR3 protein: CASSPEGPNYGYTF. The CDR3 DNA sequence: TGTGCCAGCTCACCGGAGGGTCCTAACTATGGCTACACCTTC.

V is TRBV3-1 (or the pseudogene TRBV3-2) and J is TRBJ2-7; weak D call: TRBD1 (5 bases). The CDR3 runs 13 residues. V was trimmed by 2 bases and J by 7 bases, leaving 12 bases between them. Germline V gene data show CDR1 as LGHDT and CDR2 as YNNKEL (reference sequence). CDR3: CASSQIRGSEQYF. The CDR3 DNA follows: TGTGCCAGCAGCCAAATAAGGGGTTCAGAGCAGTACTTC.

The chain carries TRBV28 and TRBJ2-2, with 9 bases identical to TRBD2. Germline values: CDR1 MDHEN, CDR2 SYDVKM. With 7 bases clipped from V and 8 bases from J, the junction kept 11 bases outside the gene matches. The CDR3 contains 15 residues. CDR3 DNA sequence: TGTGCCAGCACCTTGGGCGGGAGGGCAGGAGGGGAGCTGTTTTTT. Its translation is CASTLGGRAGGELFF.

This chain connects TRBV18 to TRBJ2-1; 8 bases line up with TRBD2. CDR3 length: 16 amino acids. V trimming: 6 bases; J trimming: 2 bases; junction bases outside the gene matches: 9. Germline V lookup: CDR1 KGHSH, CDR2 LQKENI. The CDR3 nucleotides read TGTGCCAGCTCTCTCACTAGCGGACCCCCCTACAATGAGCAGTTCTTC. Amino acid sequence: CASSLTSGPPYNEQFF.

The rearrangement joins TRBV5-6 to TRBJ2-1; no firm D call. The germline gives CDR1 SGHDT, CDR2 YYEEEE. The germline V and J ends were trimmed by 4 bases and 8 bases, with 7 bases remaining between them. The CDR3 totals 11 residues. The CDR3 sequence: CASSPSYEQFF. The CDR3 nucleotides are TGTGCCAGCAGCCCTTCCTATGAGCAGTTCTTC.

V gene TRBV9 combines with J gene TRBJ1-4, with D perhaps TRBD1 (6 bases). The germline V gene encodes CDR1 SGDLS and CDR2 YYNGEE. V dropped 0 bases and J dropped 8 bases, with 17 bases sitting between them. This CDR3 region has 16 residues. CDR3 nucleotides: TGTGCCAGCAGCGTAGGACTCGACAGGCCGAGGGAAAAACTGTTTTTT. This gives the protein CASSVGLDRPREKLFF.

CDR3 DNA: TGTGCCAGCAGCCTAACGGCGACAGGGGGCCGGACTGAAGCTTTCTTT. Protein product: CASSLTATGGRTEAFF. This chain connects TRBV3-1 (or the pseudogene TRBV3-2) to TRBJ1-1; 10 bases agree with TRBD1. Germline V gene lookup returns CDR1 LGHDT and CDR2 YNNKEL (reference sequence). V gave up 4 bases and J gave up 5 bases; unmatched junction bases: 10. The CDR3 is 16 amino acids.

The table lists this clone with a few counts. The genes are TRBV2 and TRBJ1-2, with no clear D. The CDR3 consists of 14 residues. Germline assignment: CDR1 SNHLY and CDR2 FYNNEI. V was trimmed by 5 bases and J by 5 bases, leaving 15 bases between them. The CDR3 DNA reads as TGTGCCAGCAGTTCCGACATTACGGGGTATGGCTACACCTTC. Translated, it gives CASSSDITGYGYTF.

J is TRBJ1-6 and V is TRBV9; D is unclear. The length of the CDR3 is 12 residues. CDR1 and CDR2 from the germline V gene are SGDLS and YYNGEE. The V end lost 2 bases, the J end lost 9 bases, and 6 bases lay between the germline ends. CDR3 DNA sequence: TGTGCCAGCAGCGTCAGCGGTTCACCCCTCCACTTT. This encodes CASSVSGSPLHF.

There are a few counts of this clone. The chain is built from TRBV2 and TRBJ2-2; perhaps TRBD1 as D (5 bases). V was cut by 4 bases and J by 0 bases, with 6 bases left in between. This CDR3 spans 14 amino acids. Per germline, CDR1 SNHLY and CDR2 FYNNEI. The CDR3 nucleotides read TGTGCCAGCAGTGGACAGACGAACACCGGGGAGCTGTTTTTT. Translated, it gives CASSGQTNTGELFF.